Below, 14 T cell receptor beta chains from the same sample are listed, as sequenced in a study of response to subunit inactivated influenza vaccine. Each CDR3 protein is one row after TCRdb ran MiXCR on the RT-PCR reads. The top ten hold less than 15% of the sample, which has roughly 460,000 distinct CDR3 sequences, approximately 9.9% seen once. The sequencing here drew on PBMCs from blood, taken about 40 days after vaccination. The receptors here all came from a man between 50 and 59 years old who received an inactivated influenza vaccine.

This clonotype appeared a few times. The DNA for the CDR3 is TGTGCCAGCAGTTTCCTTATCGGCCGGCGGGAGTCCACAGATACGCAGTATTTT. Protein product: CASSFLIGRRESTDTQYF. The V call is TRBV28, the J call TRBJ2-3; 7 bases are shared with TRBD2. The CDR3 extends over 18 amino acids. J lost 2 bases, V lost 3 bases, and 14 bases had no gene match. Germline CDR1 reads MDHEN; CDR2 reads SYDVKM.

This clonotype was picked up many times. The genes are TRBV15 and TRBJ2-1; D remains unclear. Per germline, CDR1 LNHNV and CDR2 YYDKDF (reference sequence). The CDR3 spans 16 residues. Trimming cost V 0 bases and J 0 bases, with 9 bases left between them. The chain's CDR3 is CATSRDIGDSYNEQFF. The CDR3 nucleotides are TGTGCCACCAGCAGAGATATTGGGGACTCCTACAATGAGCAGTTCTTC. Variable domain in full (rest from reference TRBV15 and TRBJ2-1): DAMVIQNPRYQVTQFGKPVTLSCSQTLNHNVMYWYQQKSSQAPKLLFHYYDKDFNNEADTPDNFQSRRPNTSFCFLDIRSPGLGDTAMYLCATSRDIGDSYNEQFFGPGTRLTVL.

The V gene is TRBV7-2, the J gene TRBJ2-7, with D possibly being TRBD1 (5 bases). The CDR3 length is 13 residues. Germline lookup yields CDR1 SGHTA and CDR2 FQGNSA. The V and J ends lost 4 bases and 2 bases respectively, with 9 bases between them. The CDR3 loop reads CASSSQAAYEQYF. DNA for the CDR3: TGTGCCAGCAGCTCACAGGCAGCCTACGAGCAGTACTTC. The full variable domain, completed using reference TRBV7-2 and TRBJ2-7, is GAGVSQSPSNKVTEKGKDVELRCDPISGHTALYWYRQSLGQGLEFLIYFQGNSAPDKSGLPSDRFSAERTGGSVSTLTIQRTQQEDSAVYLCASSSQAAYEQYFGPGTRLTVT.

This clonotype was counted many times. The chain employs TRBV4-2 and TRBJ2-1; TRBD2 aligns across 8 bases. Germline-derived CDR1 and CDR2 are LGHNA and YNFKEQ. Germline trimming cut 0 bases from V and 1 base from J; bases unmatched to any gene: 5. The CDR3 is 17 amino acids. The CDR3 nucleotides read TGTGCCAGCAGCCAAGATCCTAGCGGGTTTTCCTACAATGAGCAGTTCTTC. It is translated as CASSQDPSGFSYNEQFF.

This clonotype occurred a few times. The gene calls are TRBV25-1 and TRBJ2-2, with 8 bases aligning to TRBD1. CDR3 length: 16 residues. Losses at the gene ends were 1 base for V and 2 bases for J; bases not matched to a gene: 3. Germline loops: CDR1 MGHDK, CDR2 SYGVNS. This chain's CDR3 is CASSESTGANTGELFF. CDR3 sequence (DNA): TGTGCCAGCAGTGAATCGACAGGGGCCAACACCGGGGAGCTGTTTTTT.

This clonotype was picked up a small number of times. CDR3 sequence (DNA): TGTGCCAGCAGCCCCTGGGATGCAGAGCACTATGGCTACACCTTC. Its translation: CASSPWDAEHYGYTF. The gene calls are TRBV3-1 and TRBJ1-2; D not resolved. Germline CDR1 LGHDT, CDR2 YNNKEL (reference sequence). This CDR3 comprises 15 residues. Trimming removed 4 bases from V and 3 bases from J, with 15 bases in between. Complete variable domain (other parts from reference TRBV3-1 and TRBJ1-2): DTAVSQTPKYLVTQMGNDKSIKCEQNLGHDTMYWYKQDSKKFLKIMFSYNNKELIINETVPNRFSPKSPDKAHLNLHINSLELGDSAVYFCASSPWDAEHYGYTFGSGTRLTVV.

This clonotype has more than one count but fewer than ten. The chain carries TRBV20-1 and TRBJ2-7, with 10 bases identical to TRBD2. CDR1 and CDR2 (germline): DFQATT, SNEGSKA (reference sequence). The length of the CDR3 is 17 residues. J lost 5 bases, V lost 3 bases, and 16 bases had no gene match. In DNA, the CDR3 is TGCAGTGCTAGTAAACTAGCGGGGACCTCCTCATGGGACGAGCAGTACTTC. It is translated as CSASKLAGTSSWDEQYF.

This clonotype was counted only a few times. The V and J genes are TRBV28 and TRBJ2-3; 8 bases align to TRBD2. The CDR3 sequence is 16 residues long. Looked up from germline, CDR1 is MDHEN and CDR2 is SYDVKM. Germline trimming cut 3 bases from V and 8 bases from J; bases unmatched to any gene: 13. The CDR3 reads CASSFPVSGVFGTQYF. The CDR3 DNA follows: TGTGCCAGCAGTTTCCCAGTTAGCGGGGTATTTGGTACGCAGTATTTT.

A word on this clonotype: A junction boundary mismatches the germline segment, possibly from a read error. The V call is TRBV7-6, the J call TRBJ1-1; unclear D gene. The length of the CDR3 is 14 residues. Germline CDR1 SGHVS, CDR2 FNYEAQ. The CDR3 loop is CACSLVNVNTEAFF. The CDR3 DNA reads TGTGCCTGCAGCTTAGTGAACGTGAACACTGAAGCTTTCTTT. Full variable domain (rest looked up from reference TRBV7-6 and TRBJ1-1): GAGVSQSPRYKVTKRGQDVALRCDPISGHVSLYWYRQALGQGPEFLTYFNYEAQQDKSGLPNDRFSAERPEGSISTLTIQRTEQRDSAMYRCACSLVNVNTEAFFGQGTRLTVV.

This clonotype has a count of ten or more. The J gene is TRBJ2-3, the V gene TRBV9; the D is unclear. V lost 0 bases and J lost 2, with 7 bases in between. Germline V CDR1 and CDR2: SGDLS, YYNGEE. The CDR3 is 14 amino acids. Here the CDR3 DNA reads TGTGCCAGCAGCGTAGATCCAAACACAGATACGCAGTATTTT. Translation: CASSVDPNTDTQYF.

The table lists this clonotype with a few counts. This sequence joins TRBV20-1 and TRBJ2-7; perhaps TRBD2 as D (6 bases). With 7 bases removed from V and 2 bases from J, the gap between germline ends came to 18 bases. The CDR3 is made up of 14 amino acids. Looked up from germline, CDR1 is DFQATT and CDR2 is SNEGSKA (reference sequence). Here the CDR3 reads CSVRMVGSPYEQYF. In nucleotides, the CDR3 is TGCAGTGTACGGATGGTCGGGAGCCCCTACGAGCAGTACTTC.

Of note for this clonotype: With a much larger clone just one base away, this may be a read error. In DNA, the CDR3 is TGCGCCAGCAGCTCGTACATGGGAACTAATGAAAAACTGTTTTTT. This gives the protein CASSSYMGTNEKLFF. This chain links TRBV5-1 with TRBJ1-4; no reliable D call. V was shortened by 3 bases and J by 1 base, with 10 bases between the two germline ends. The CDR3 has 15 residues. Looked up from germline, CDR1 is SGHRS and CDR2 is YFSETQ.

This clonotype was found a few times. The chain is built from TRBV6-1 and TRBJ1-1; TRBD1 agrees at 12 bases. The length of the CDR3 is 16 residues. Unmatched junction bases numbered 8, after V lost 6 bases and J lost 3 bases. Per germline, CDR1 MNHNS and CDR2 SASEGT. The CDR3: CASRGQGALLDTEAFF. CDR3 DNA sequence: TGTGCCAGCAGGGGACAGGGGGCTCTTCTGGACACTGAAGCTTTCTTT.

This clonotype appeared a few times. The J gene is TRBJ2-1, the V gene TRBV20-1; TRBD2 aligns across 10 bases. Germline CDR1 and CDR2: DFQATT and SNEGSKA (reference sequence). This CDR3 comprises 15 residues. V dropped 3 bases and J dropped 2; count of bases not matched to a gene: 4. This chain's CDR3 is CSARKREGPYNEQFF. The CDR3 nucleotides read TGCAGTGCTAGGAAGCGGGAGGGCCCCTACAATGAGCAGTTCTTC.